This T cell receptor beta chain was sequenced in a study of TIL therapy for anti-PD-1-resistant metastatic lung cancer. Study summary: Most patients had lung adenocarcinoma. Study-level results: The cohort had more treatment-naive, never-smoker and oncogene-addicted patients than typical. TIL cultures after expansion showed higher clonality and lower diversity than baseline tumor (median about 6% vs 30%).

For this clone: Antigen specificity is unknown.

Time point described: pre-treatment sample, taken before nivolumab and TIL therapy. Pleural nodules or supraclavicular lymph nodes made up most of the excised metastases sampled. The germline CDR1 and CDR2 sequences are MNHEY and SMNVEV (reference sequence). The CDR3 consists of 15 residues. V dropped 4 bases and J dropped 6; count of bases not matched to a gene: 11. This was the immunoSEQ v3 assay. Sequencing depth was around 1.9 million read pairs for survey level, roughly 4.5-6 million for deep. Here immunoSEQ multiplex PCR was the method, and the copy in TCRdb shows in-frame clones only, minus some. The table has more than 20,000 clones, 60% to 70% seen once.

The chain carries TRBV27 and TRBJ2-7, with 8 positions matching TRBD1. This receptor was taken from a woman between 30 and 80 years old with non-small cell lung cancer. The sample consisted of tumor tissue, taken at baseline. CDR3 sequence: CASSSIRGRLGEQYF. The DNA for the CDR3 is TGTGCCAGCAGTTCAATCAGGGGGCGGCTCGGCGAGCAGTACTTC.